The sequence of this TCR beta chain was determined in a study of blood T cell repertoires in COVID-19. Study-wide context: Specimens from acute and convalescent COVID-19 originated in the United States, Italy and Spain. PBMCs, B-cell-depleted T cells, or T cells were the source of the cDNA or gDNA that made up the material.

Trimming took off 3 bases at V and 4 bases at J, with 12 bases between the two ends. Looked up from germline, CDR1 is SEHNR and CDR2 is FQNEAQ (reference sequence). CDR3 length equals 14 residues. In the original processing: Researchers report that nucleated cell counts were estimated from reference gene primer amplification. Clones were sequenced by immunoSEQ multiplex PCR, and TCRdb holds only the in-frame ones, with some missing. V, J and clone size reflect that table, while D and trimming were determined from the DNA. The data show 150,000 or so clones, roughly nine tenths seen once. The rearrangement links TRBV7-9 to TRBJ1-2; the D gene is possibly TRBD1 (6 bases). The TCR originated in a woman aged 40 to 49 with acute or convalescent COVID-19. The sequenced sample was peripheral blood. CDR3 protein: CASSFRGPLYGYTF. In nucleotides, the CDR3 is TGTGCCAGCAGCTTCAGGGGACCTCTCTATGGCTACACCTTC.